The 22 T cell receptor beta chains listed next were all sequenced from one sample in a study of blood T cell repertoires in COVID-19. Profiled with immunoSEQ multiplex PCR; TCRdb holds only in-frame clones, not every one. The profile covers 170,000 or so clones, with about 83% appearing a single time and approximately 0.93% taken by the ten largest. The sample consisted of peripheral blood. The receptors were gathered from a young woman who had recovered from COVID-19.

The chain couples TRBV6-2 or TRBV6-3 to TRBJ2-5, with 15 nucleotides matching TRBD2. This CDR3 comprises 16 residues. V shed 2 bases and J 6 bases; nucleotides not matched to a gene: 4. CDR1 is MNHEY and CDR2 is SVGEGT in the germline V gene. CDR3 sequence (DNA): TGTGCCAGCAGTTACAGGACTAGCGGGAGGGGTCAGACCCAGTACTTC. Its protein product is CASSYRTSGRGQTQYF.

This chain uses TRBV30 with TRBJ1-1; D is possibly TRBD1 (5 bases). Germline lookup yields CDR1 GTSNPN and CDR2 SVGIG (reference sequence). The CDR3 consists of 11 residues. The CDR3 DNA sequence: TGTGTGTCAGCCAGGGACACTGAAGCTTTCTTT. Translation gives CVSARDTEAFF.

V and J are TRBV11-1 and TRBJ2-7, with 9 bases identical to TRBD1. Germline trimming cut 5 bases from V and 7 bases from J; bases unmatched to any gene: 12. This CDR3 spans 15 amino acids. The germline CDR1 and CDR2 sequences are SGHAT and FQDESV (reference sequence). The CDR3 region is CASSADLGTGWEQYV. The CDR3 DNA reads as TGTGCCAGCAGCGCAGACCTTGGGACAGGGTGGGAGCAGTACGTC.

This chain's CDR3 is CASSTEGGGSSYEQYV. CDR3 coding DNA: TGTGCCAGCAGCACGGAGGGGGGGGGCAGCTCCTACGAGCAGTACGTC. The J gene is TRBJ2-7, the V gene TRBV5-8; D may be TRBD2 (7 bases). The CDR3 extends over 16 amino acids. V lost 4 bases to trimming and J lost 0 bases, with 17 bases between them. CDR1 and CDR2 (germline): SGHTS, YDEGEE.

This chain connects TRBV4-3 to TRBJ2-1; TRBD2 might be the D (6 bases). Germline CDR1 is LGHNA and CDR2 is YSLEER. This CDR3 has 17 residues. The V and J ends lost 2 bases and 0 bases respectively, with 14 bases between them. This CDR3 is CASSQLSGLSSYNEQFF. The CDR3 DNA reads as TGCGCCAGCAGCCAACTTAGCGGTTTGAGCTCCTACAATGAGCAGTTCTTC.

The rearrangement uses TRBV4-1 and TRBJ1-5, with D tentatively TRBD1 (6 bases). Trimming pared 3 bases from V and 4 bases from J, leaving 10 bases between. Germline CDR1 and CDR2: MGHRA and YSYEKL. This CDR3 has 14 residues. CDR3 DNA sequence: TGCGCCAGCAGCCACACAAGGGGGAATCAGCCCCAGCATTTT. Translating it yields CASSHTRGNQPQHF.

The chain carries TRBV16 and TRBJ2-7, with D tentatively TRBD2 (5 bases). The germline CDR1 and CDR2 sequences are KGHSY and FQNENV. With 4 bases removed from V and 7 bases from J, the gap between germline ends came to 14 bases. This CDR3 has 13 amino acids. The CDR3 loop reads CASSPNTRDEQYV. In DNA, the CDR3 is TGTGCCAGCAGCCCAAATACTAGGGATGAGCAGTACGTC.

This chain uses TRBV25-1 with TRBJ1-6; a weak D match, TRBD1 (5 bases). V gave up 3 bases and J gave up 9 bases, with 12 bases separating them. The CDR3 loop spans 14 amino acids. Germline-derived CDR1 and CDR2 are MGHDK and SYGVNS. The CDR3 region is CASSDAGRSSPLHF. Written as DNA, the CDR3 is TGTGCCAGCAGTGACGCAGGGAGGAGTTCACCCCTCCACTTT.

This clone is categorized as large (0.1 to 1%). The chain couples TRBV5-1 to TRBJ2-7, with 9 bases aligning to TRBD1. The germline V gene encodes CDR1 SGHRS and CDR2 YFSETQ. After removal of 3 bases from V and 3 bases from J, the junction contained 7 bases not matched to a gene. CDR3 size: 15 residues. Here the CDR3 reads CASSSRRDRDYEQYF. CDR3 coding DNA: TGCGCCAGCAGCTCCCGCCGGGACAGGGACTACGAGCAGTACTTC.

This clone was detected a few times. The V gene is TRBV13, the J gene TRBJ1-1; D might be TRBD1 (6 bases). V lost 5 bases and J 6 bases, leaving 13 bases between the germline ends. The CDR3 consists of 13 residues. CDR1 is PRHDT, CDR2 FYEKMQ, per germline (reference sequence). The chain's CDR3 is CASSVTQGSEAFF. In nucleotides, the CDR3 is TGTGCCAGCAGCGTTACACAGGGATCTGAAGCTTTCTTT.

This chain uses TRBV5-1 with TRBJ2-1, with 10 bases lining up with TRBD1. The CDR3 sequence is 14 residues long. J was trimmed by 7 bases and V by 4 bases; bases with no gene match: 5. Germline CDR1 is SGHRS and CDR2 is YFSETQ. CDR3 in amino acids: CASSVPGQGNEQFF. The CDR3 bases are TGCGCCAGCAGCGTACCGGGACAGGGGAATGAGCAGTTCTTC. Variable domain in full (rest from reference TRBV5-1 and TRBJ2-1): KAGVTQTPRYLIKTRGQQVTLSCSPISGHRSVSWYQQTPGQGLQFLFEYFSETQRNKGNFPGRFSGRQFSNSRSEMNVSTLELGDSALYLCASSVPGQGNEQFFGPGTRLTVL.

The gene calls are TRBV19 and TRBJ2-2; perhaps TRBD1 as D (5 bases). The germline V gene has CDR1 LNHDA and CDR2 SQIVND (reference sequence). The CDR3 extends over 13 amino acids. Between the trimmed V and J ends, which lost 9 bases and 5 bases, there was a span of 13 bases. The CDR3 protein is CASRQITTGELFF. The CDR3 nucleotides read TGTGCCAGCCGACAGATCACGACCGGGGAGCTGTTTTTT.

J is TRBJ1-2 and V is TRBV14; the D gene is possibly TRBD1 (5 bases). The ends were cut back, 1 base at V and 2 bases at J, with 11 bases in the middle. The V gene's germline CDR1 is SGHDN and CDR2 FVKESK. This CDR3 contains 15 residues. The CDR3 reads CASSQGDSTNYGYTF. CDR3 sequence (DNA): TGTGCCAGCAGCCAAGGCGACAGTACAAACTATGGCTACACCTTC.

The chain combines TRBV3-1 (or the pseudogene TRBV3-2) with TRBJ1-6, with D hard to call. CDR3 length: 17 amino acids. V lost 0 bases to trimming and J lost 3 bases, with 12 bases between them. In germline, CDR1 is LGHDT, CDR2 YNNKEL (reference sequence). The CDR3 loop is CASSQDPPSFYNSPLHF. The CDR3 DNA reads TGTGCCAGCAGCCAAGATCCACCCAGTTTCTATAATTCACCCCTCCACTTT.

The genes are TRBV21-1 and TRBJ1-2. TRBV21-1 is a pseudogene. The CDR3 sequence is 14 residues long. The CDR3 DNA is TGTGCCAGCAGCAAAGGGGACTTTCTCTATGGCTACACCTTC. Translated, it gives CASSKGDFLYGYTF.

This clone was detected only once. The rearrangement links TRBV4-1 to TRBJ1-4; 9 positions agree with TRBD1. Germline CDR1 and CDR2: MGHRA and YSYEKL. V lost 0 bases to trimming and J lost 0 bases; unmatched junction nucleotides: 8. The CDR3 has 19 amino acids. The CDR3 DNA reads TGCGCCAGCAGCCAAGATTACAGGGGGCGCCCTGCAACTAATGAAAAACTGTTTTTT. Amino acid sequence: CASSQDYRGRPATNEKLFF.

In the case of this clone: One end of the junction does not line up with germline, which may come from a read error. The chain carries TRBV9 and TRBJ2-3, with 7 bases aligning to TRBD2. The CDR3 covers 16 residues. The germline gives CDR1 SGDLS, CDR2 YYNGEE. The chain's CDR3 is CASSVAWTSPTNTQYF. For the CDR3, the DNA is TGTGCCAGCAGCGTAGCTTGGACTAGTCCCACAAATACGCAGTATTTT.

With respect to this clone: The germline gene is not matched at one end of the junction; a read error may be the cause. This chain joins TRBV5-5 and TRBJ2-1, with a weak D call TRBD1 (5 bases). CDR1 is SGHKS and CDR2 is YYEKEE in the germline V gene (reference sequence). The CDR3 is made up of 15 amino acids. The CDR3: CASSLNRNGMNGQFF. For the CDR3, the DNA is TGTGCCAGCAGCTTAAACAGGAATGGAATGAATGGGCAGTTCTTC. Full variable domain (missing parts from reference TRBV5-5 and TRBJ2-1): DAGVTQSPTHLIKTRGQQVTLRCSPISGHKSVSWYQQVLGQGPQFIFQYYEKEERGRGNFPDRFSARQFPNYSSELNVNALLLGDSALYLCASSLNRNGMNGQFFGPGTRLTVL.

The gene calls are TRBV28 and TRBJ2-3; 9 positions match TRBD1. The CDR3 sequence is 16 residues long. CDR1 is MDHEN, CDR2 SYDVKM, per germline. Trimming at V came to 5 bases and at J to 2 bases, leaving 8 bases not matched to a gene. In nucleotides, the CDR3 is TGTGCCAGCAGTCTAACCGGGACAGGGTACACAGATACGCAGTATTTT. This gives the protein CASSLTGTGYTDTQYF.

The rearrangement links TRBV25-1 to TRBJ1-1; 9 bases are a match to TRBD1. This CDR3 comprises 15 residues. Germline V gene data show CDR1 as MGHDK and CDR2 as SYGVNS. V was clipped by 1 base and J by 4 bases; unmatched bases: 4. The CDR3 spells CASSELGQGSTEAFF. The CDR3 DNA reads TGTGCCAGCAGTGAATTGGGACAGGGTAGCACTGAAGCTTTCTTT.

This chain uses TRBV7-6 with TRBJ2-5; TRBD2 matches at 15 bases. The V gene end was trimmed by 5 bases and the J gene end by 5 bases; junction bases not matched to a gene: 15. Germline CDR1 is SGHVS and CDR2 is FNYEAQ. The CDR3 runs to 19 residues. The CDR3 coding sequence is TGTGCCAGCAGCAACCCTCAAGGGACTAGCGGGAGGTTAACGGAGACCCAGTACTTC. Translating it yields CASSNPQGTSGRLTETQYF. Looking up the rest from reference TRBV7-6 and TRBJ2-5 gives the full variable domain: GAGVSQSPRYKVTKRGQDVALRCDPISGHVSLYWYRQALGQGPEFLTYFNYEAQQDKSGLPNDRFSAERPEGSISTLTIQRTEQRDSAMYRCASSNPQGTSGRLTETQYFGPGTRLLVL.

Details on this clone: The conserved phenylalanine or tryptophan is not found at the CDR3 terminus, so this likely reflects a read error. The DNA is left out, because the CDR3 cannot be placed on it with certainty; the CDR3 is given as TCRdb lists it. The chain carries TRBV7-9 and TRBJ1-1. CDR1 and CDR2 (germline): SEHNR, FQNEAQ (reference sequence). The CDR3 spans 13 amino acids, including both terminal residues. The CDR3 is CASSLVVEGLALV.